This T cell receptor beta chain comes out of a study of blood T cell repertoires in COVID-19. The CDR3 totals 15 residues. V trimming: 4 bases; J trimming: 0 bases; junction bases outside the gene matches: 2. Germline-derived CDR1 and CDR2 are ENHRY and SYGVKD. The table came from immunoSEQ multiplex PCR; TCRdb's copy has only in-frame clones and leaves some out. Of approximately 300,000 clones listed, 89% were seen once; the top ten hold around 6.6%. The sequenced material came from peripheral blood. The sequence was collected from a man between 18 and 35 years old who had recovered from COVID-19. The genes are TRBV10-3 and TRBJ2-1; 8 bases align to TRBD2. The DNA of the CDR3 is TGTGCCATCAGTGCACTAGCGGTCTCCTACAATGAGCAGTTCTTC. Translating gives CAISALAVSYNEQFF.